This TCR beta chain was sequenced during a study of blood T cell repertoires in COVID-19. Study details: Samples representing acute and convalescent COVID-19 were sourced from the United States, Italy and Spain. From T cells, B-cell-depleted T cells, or PBMCs came the material, which was cDNA or gDNA.

In the study's own analysis: Scientists estimated how many nucleated cells there were by amplifying reference gene primers. Method: immunoSEQ multiplex PCR; TCRdb's copy keeps in-frame clones and lacks some. That table supplies the V and J calls and clone size; D and trimming were determined from the DNA. Among about 190,000 clones listed, roughly 90% were seen once. The source material was peripheral blood. The receptor comes from a middle-aged man with acute or convalescent COVID-19.

CDR3 region: CASSVPGQGAGEQFF. The CDR3 nucleotides are TGTGCCAGCAGCGTACCGGGACAGGGGGCAGGTGAGCAGTTCTTC. The rearrangement uses TRBV9 and TRBJ2-1; 12 bases map to TRBD1. V was pared by 1 base and J by 9 bases, with 5 bases of the junction left unmatched. Germline V lookup: CDR1 SGDLS, CDR2 YYNGEE. CDR3 length: 15 amino acids. The full variable domain, completed using reference TRBV9 and TRBJ2-1, is DSGVTQTPKHLITATGQRVTLRCSPRSGDLSVYWYQQSLDQGLQFLIQYYNGEERAKGNILERFSAQQFPDLHSELNLSSLELGDSALYFCASSVPGQGAGEQFFGPGTRLTVL.